This entry lists 21 T cell receptor beta chains sequenced from one sample in a study of blood T cells in healthy people across ages. Using a J-beta primer mix together with a sample-barcoded 5' primer, a second PCR was run for roughly 7 to 11 cycles. MiXCR was run by TCRdb on the 5' RACE reads, yielding one entry per CDR3 protein. The table includes roughly 1,500,000 distinct CDR3 sequences, around 42% detected once. The sample was blood. These TCRs come from a woman in her late teens or twenties in good health.

Notes on this clonotype: A read error may explain this, as a much larger clone is one base away. The genes are TRBV20-1 and TRBJ1-1; possible D gene TRBD1, 6 bases. The germline V gene has CDR1 DFQATT and CDR2 SNEGSKA (reference sequence). The CDR3 has 15 amino acids. The CDR3 spells CSAISGAVGSTEALF. As DNA, the CDR3 is TGCAGTGCTATCTCAGGGGCCGTGGGCAGCACTGAAGCTTTATTT.

This clonotype was detected once. The genes are TRBV7-2 and TRBJ1-6; 7 nucleotides agree with TRBD1. CDR1 is SGHTA, CDR2 FQGNSA, per germline. J lost 7 bases, V lost 5 bases, and 11 bases had no gene match. The CDR3 is made up of 16 amino acids. The CDR3 DNA reads TGTGCCAGCAGCCCGAATCTGTTGGACAGGAATTCACCCCTCCACTTT. Protein product: CASSPNLLDRNSPLHF.

This clonotype was seen once. The CDR3 loop is CSDSVTTNYGYTF. The CDR3 region has the DNA TGCAGTGATAGTGTGACCACTAACTATGGCTACACCTTC. This chain joins TRBV20-1 and TRBJ1-2; the D is unclear. Germline-derived CDR1 and CDR2 are DFQATT and SNEGSKA (reference sequence). The CDR3 consists of 13 residues. Trimming cost V 7 bases and J 0 bases, with 12 bases left between them.

This clonotype has just one count. J is TRBJ1-2 and V is TRBV25-1; D unclear. Germline V gene data show CDR1 as MGHDK and CDR2 as SYGVNS. The CDR3 has 16 residues. V lost 3 bases and J lost 4, with 18 bases in between. The CDR3 sequence is CASSDTGGRGIYGYTF. In nucleotides, the CDR3 is TGTGCCAGCAGTGATACCGGAGGCCGGGGTATCTATGGCTACACCTTC.

This clonotype was seen only a few times. The chain combines TRBV20-1 with TRBJ2-4; TRBD2 might be the D (6 bases). Deletions cut 5 bases from V and 8 bases from J, with 28 bases between. CDR1 and CDR2 (germline): DFQATT, SNEGSKA (reference sequence). The CDR3 length is 17 residues. In DNA, the CDR3 is TGCAGTGCTGAATTAATGGGACTCCGGGGATTCGGGGACATTCAGTACTTC. It yields the protein CSAELMGLRGFGDIQYF.

The chain links TRBV6-5 to TRBJ2-7; 10 nucleotides line up with TRBD1. Germline trimming cut 0 bases from V and 6 bases from J; bases unmatched to any gene: 5. Germline V gene data show CDR1 as MNHEY and CDR2 as SVGAGI. The CDR3 covers 15 residues. The CDR3 region is CASSYSGGQGLEQYF. CDR3 in DNA: TGTGCCAGCAGTTACTCTGGGGGACAGGGGCTCGAGCAGTACTTC.

The V and J genes are TRBV25-1 and TRBJ1-2; no reliable D call. Germline-derived CDR1 and CDR2 are MGHDK and SYGVNS. The CDR3 loop spans 13 amino acids. V shed 4 bases and J shed 4 bases, with 10 bases lying between them. CDR3 sequence reads: CASSGGRFYGYTF. CDR3 nucleotide sequence: TGTGCCAGCAGTGGTGGGAGGTTCTATGGCTACACCTTC.

The chain recombines TRBV2 with TRBJ2-1; 10 bases map to TRBD2. The germline gives CDR1 SNHLY, CDR2 FYNNEI. Losses at the gene ends were 7 bases for V and 10 bases for J; bases not matched to a gene: 4. The CDR3 covers 12 residues. Here the CDR3 reads CASNKREGEQFF. CDR3 nucleotides: TGTGCCAGCAATAAGCGGGAGGGCGAGCAGTTCTTC.

This clonotype was counted between two and nine times. This sequence joins TRBV12-3 or TRBV12-4 and TRBJ1-2; possibly TRBD1 for D (5 bases). The CDR3 totals 15 residues. V was clipped by 7 bases and J by 1 base, with 16 bases between them. CDR3 protein: CASTLTGRLNYGYTF. The CDR3 nucleotides are TGTGCCAGCACTCTCACGGGGCGCCTTAACTATGGCTACACCTTC.

V is TRBV20-1 and J is TRBJ2-7; D uncertain. Germline V CDR1 and CDR2: DFQATT, SNEGSKA (reference sequence). CDR3 length equals 14 residues. The germline V and J ends were trimmed by 2 bases and 0 bases, with 11 bases remaining between them. This CDR3 reads CSARRQENSYEQYF. The CDR3 nucleotides read TGCAGTGCTAGACGGCAGGAAAACTCCTACGAGCAGTACTTC.

The chain carries TRBV20-1 and TRBJ2-7, with 7 bases matching TRBD1. This CDR3 has 14 amino acids. In germline, CDR1 is DFQATT, CDR2 SNEGSKA (reference sequence). V was clipped by 3 bases and J by 3 bases; unmatched bases: 8. CDR3 coding DNA: TGCAGTGCTAGTGTCACCGGGACAGACTACGAGCAGTACTTC. As protein: CSASVTGTDYEQYF.

J is TRBJ1-5 and V is TRBV6-5, with a weak D call TRBD1 (5 bases). The CDR3 extends over 15 amino acids. CDR1 and CDR2 from the germline V gene are MNHEY and SVGAGI. V was cut by 0 bases and J by 3 bases, with 9 bases left in between. CDR3: CASSYSGLYNQPQHF. The CDR3 DNA reads TGTGCCAGCAGTTACTCGGGACTTTACAATCAGCCCCAGCATTTT.

The V and J genes are TRBV20-1 and TRBJ2-7; the match to TRBD2 covers 10 bases. Trimming at V came to 2 bases and at J to 0 bases, leaving 4 bases not matched to a gene. Germline V gene lookup returns CDR1 DFQATT and CDR2 SNEGSKA (reference sequence). The length of the CDR3 is 15 residues. The CDR3 region has the DNA TGCAGTGCTAGATGGCTAGCGGGGGTCTCCTACGAGCAGTACGTC. Its protein product is CSARWLAGVSYEQYV.

In the case of this clonotype: A read error may be the cause here, since a much bigger clone is one base away. The rearrangement joins TRBV9 to TRBJ1-2, with D unclear. CDR1 SGDLS and CDR2 YYNGEE come from the germline V gene. The length of the CDR3 is 13 residues. CDR3 sequence reads: CAGSVGANYGYTF. DNA for the CDR3: TGTGCCGGCAGCGTAGGAGCTAACTATGGCTACACCTTC.

This clonotype turned up a few times. The chain carries TRBV6-6 and TRBJ2-7, with TRBD2 identical over 12 bases. V lost 2 bases, J lost 7 bases, and 6 bases stayed unmatched. The CDR3 is made up of 15 amino acids. Germline assignment: CDR1 MNHNY and CDR2 SVGAGI (reference sequence). The CDR3 sequence is CASSYQTSGRDEQYF. In nucleotides, the CDR3 is TGTGCCAGCAGTTACCAGACTAGCGGGAGAGATGAGCAGTACTTC.

The chain has TRBV29-1 and TRBJ2-3; perhaps TRBD2 as D (5 bases). V lost 6 bases and J 7 bases, leaving 11 bases between the germline ends. This CDR3 spans 11 amino acids. The germline V gene encodes CDR1 SQVTM and CDR2 ANQGSEA. CDR3 nucleotides: TGCAGCGTGGAGACGGGAAATACGCAGTATTTT. As protein: CSVETGNTQYF.

The chain links TRBV7-2 to TRBJ2-3, with 11 bases identical to TRBD2. Germline trimming cut 5 bases from V and 2 bases from J; bases unmatched to any gene: 9. Germline values: CDR1 SGHTA, CDR2 FQGNSA. The CDR3 contains 17 residues. In DNA, the CDR3 is TGTGCCAGCAGCCTGGGGACTAGCGGAGCCCCCACAGATACGCAGTATTTT. It translates to CASSLGTSGAPTDTQYF.

The rearrangement uses TRBV10-3 and TRBJ2-1; no clear D. Germline loops: CDR1 ENHRY, CDR2 SYGVKD. V gave up 3 bases and J gave up 2 bases, with 11 bases separating them. CDR3 length: 15 amino acids. The CDR3 nucleotides are TGTGCCATCAGTGAAGATACAGAGACCTACAATGAGCAGTTCTTC. Translating gives CAISEDTETYNEQFF.

The chain employs TRBV12-3 or TRBV12-4 and TRBJ2-6; D remains ambiguous. The CDR3 loop spans 18 amino acids. V was trimmed by 5 bases and J by 1 base, leaving 18 bases between them. This chain's CDR3 is CASSPPDFGESGANVLTF. The CDR3 DNA reads as TGTGCCAGCAGTCCCCCAGATTTCGGAGAGTCTGGGGCCAACGTCCTGACTTTC.

The rearrangement joins TRBV15 to TRBJ1-1; D remains ambiguous. The length of the CDR3 is 14 residues. Trimming took 0 bases from V and 4 from J, leaving 9 bases between them. The V gene's germline CDR1 is LNHNV and CDR2 YYDKDF (reference sequence). The chain's CDR3 is CATSREVLGTEAFF. CDR3 DNA: TGTGCCACCAGCAGAGAGGTTTTAGGCACTGAAGCTTTCTTT.

The chain recombines TRBV6-4 with TRBJ2-6, with D possibly matching TRBD2 (5 bases). This CDR3 is 16 amino acids long. Trimming shortened V by 3 bases and J by 0 bases, and 9 bases separated the two germline ends. In germline, CDR1 is MRHNA, CDR2 SNTAGT. The CDR3 sequence: CASSELAASGANVLTF. The CDR3 DNA reads TGTGCCAGCAGTGAGCTAGCCGCCTCTGGGGCCAACGTCCTGACTTTC.